This TCR beta chain was profiled in a study of cytomegalovirus exposure and HLA in healthy donors. Whole-study findings and limits: Altogether, 150 or so TCR beta chains were recorded as cytomegalovirus-associated.

CDR1 and CDR2 (germline): SGHRS, YFSETQ. The J segment lost 5 bases and the V segment lost 0 bases, leaving 12 bases of the junction unmatched. The CDR3 loop spans 18 amino acids. As for this clone: Its cognate antigen is unknown.

TCRdb's copy holds only in-frame clones and misses some; the assay was immunoSEQ multiplex PCR. The table includes some 100,000 clones, roughly 88% detected once. The J gene is TRBJ2-2, the V gene TRBV5-1; the match to TRBD1 covers 8 bases. The receptor was isolated from a man aged 18 to 29 in good health and CMV-seronegative. Sequenced input: PBMCs. The CDR3 region has the DNA TGCGCCAGCAGCTTGGAGAGGTCGGACAGGGCATGGACCGGGGAGCTGTTTTTT. Translated: CASSLERSDRAWTGELFF.